This passage covers 8 T cell receptor beta chains from one sample sequenced in a study of blood T cell repertoires in COVID-19. Sequencing used immunoSEQ multiplex PCR; TCRdb keeps in-frame clones, though not all of them. The sample includes about 230,000 clones, around 85% of them seen just once. Specimen: peripheral blood. All receptors come from a woman at least 80 years old with acute or convalescent COVID-19.

CDR3 sequence: CASSILATDLLEQYF. The CDR3 nucleotides read TGTGCCAGTAGTATTTTGGCGACAGACCTCCTCGAGCAGTACTTC. V usage is TRBV19 and J usage is TRBJ2-7, with TRBD1 as a possible D gene (5 bases). The V end lost 3 bases, the J end lost 6 bases, and 18 bases lay between the germline ends. From germline, CDR1 is LNHDA and CDR2 SQIVND (reference sequence). The CDR3 has 15 amino acids.

The gene calls are TRBV12-3 or TRBV12-4 and TRBJ2-2; the match to TRBD1 covers 7 bases. The CDR3 totals 11 residues. Trimming took 10 bases from V and 6 from J; bases not matched to a gene: 2. The CDR3 protein is CAIQGAGELFF. CDR3 nucleotide sequence: TGTGCCATTCAGGGGGCCGGGGAGCTGTTTTTT.

This chain links TRBV5-1 with TRBJ1-2, with D unresolved. CDR1 and CDR2 (germline): SGHRS, YFSETQ. There are 14 residues in the CDR3. Deletions cut 0 bases from V and 1 base from J, with 7 bases between. The CDR3 here is CASSLVTDNYGYTF. In DNA, the CDR3 is TGCGCCAGCAGCTTGGTTACAGATAACTATGGCTACACCTTC.

On this clone itself: One base away lies a much larger clone, so this may be a sequencing read error. In the same sample, other DNA sequences code for this CDR3. The rearrangement uses TRBV3-1 (or the pseudogene TRBV3-2) and TRBJ1-1, with D unclear. Germline V gene data show CDR1 as LGHDT and CDR2 as YNNKEL (reference sequence). The V end lost 4 bases, the J end lost 0 bases, and 3 bases lay between the germline ends. This CDR3 is 12 amino acids long. This CDR3 is CASSLMNTEAFF. The CDR3 region has the DNA TGTGCCAGCAGCCTCATGAACACTGAAGCTTTCTTT.

The chain uses TRBV7-3 and TRBJ2-1; 11 bases agree with TRBD2. The CDR3 is made up of 15 amino acids. V was clipped by 5 bases and J by 7 bases; unmatched bases: 7. In germline, CDR1 is SGHTA, CDR2 FQGTGA. This CDR3 reads CASSPPGLAANEQFF. In nucleotides, the CDR3 is TGTGCCAGCAGCCCCCCGGGACTAGCGGCTAATGAGCAGTTCTTC.

This chain connects TRBV30 to TRBJ2-5; TRBD2 matches 12 bases. The ends lost 2 bases at V and 5 bases at J; junction bases unmatched: 9. Germline values: CDR1 GTSNPN, CDR2 SVGIG (reference sequence). This CDR3 region has 16 residues. The DNA for the CDR3 is TGTGCCTGGAGTAAGGGACTAGCGGGCGGAACGGAGACCCAGTACTTC. Translated: CAWSKGLAGGTETQYF.

CDR3 sequence: CASSQSPGLYGYTF. The DNA for the CDR3 is TGTGCCAGCAGCCAAAGCCCGGGACTCTATGGCTACACCTTC. The chain couples TRBV14 to TRBJ1-2; tentatively, D is TRBD1 (5 bases). Per the germline V gene, CDR1 is SGHDN and CDR2 is FVKESK. This CDR3 is built from 14 residues. V was trimmed by 2 bases and J by 4 bases, leaving 11 bases between them.

The gene calls are TRBV28 and TRBJ1-5; 8 bases align to TRBD1. The length of the CDR3 is 17 residues. Trimming removed 4 bases from V and 2 bases from J; junction bases left unmatched: 10. Germline CDR1 reads MDHEN; CDR2 reads SYDVKM. CDR3 in DNA: TGTGCCAGCAGTTCGCCTATGGACAGGGCTGGCAATCAGCCCCAGCATTTT. Amino acids: CASSSPMDRAGNQPQHF.